This TCR beta chain was profiled in a study of blood T cell repertoires in COVID-19. Overall study: The United States, Italy and Spain provided the acute and convalescent COVID-19 samples. From T cells, B-cell-depleted T cells, or PBMCs came the material, which was cDNA or gDNA.

Per the study methods: Estimation of nucleated cell counts was performed using reference gene primer amplification. Assay: immunoSEQ multiplex PCR; the TCRdb copy retains only in-frame clones and omits some. The D gene and trimming were derived from the DNA, and the V and J assignments and clone size from that table. The sample shows more than 250,000 clones, roughly 84% of them seen only once. The receptor's source is a man in his fifties with active or convalescent COVID-19. The sample was peripheral blood.

CDR3 DNA sequence: TGTGCCAGCAGCTTACAGACGGGGGATGGCCAGCCCCAGCATTTT. It yields the protein CASSLQTGDGQPQHF. V usage is TRBV7-6 and J usage is TRBJ1-5; D possibly corresponds to TRBD1 (5 bases). This CDR3 comprises 15 residues. CDR1 and CDR2 from the germline V gene are SGHVS and FNYEAQ. The germline V and J ends were trimmed by 2 bases and 7 bases, with 15 bases remaining between them.